This T cell receptor (beta chain) was found in a study of identical twins. V lost 0 bases and J 1 base, leaving 18 bases between the germline ends. Germline V CDR1 and CDR2: MNHEY, SVGEGT. The CDR3 extends over 18 amino acids. TCRdb itself ran the 5' RACE reads through MiXCR, one entry per CDR3 protein. In the table there are hundreds of thousands of distinct CDR3 sequences, roughly 10% of which are singletons. The sequenced sample consisted of memory (CD45RO+) T cells sorted from blood. The J gene is TRBJ2-5, the V gene TRBV6-2 or TRBV6-3; D is uncertain. This TCR was recovered from a woman aged 18-29 years in good health. The CDR3 loop is CASSYSNDGPAPQETQYF. Here the CDR3 DNA reads TGTGCCAGCAGTTACTCGAATGACGGACCTGCCCCCCAAGAGACCCAGTACTTC.